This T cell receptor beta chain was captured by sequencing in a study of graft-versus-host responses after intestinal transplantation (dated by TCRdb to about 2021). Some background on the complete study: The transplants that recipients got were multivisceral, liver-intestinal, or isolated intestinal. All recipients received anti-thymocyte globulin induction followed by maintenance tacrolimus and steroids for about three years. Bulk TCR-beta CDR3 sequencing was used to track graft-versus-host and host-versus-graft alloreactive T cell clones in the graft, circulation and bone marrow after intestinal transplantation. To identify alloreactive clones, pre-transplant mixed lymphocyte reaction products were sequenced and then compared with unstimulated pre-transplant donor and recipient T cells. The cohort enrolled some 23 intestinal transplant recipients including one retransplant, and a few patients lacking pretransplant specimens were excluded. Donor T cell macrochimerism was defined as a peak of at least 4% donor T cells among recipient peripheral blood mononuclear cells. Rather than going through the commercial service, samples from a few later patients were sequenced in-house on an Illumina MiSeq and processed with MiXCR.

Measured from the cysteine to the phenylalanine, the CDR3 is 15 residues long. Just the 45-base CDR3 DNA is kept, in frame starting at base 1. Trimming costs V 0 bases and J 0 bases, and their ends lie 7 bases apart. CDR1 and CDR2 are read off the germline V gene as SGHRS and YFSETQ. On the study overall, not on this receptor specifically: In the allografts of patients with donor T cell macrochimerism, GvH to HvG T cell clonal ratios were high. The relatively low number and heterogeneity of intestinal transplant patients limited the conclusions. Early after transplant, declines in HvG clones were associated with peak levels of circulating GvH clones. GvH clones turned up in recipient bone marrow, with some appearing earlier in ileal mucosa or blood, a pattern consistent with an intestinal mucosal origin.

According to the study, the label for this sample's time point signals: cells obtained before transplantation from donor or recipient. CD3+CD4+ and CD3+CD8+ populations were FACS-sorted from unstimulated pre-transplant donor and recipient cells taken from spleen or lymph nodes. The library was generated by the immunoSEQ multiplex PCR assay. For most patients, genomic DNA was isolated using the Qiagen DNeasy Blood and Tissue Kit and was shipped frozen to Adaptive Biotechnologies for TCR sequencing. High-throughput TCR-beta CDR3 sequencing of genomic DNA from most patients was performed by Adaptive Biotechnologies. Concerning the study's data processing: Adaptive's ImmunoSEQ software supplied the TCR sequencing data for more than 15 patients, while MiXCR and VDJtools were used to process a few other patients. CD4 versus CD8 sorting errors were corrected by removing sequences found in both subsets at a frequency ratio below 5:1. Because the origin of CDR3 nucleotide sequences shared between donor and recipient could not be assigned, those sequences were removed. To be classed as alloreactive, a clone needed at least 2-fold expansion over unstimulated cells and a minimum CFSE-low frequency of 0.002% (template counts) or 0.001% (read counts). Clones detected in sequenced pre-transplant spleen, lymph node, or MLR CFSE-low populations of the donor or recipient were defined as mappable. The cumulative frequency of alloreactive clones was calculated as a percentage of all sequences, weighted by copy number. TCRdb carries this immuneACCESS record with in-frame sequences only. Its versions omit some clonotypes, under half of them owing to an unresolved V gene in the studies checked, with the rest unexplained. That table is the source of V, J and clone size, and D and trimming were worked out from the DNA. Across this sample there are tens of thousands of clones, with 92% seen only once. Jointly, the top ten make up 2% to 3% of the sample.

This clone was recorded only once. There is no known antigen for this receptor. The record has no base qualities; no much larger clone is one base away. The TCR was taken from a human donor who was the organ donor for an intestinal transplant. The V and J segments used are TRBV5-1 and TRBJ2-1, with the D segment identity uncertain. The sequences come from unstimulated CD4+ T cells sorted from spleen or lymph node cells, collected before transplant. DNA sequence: TGCGCCAGCAGCTTGGAAGGTACCTCCTACAATGAGCAGTTCTTC. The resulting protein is CASSLEGTSYNEQFF.